This TCR beta chain was identified during a study of OX40 agonist ivuxolimab in advanced cancers. Findings of the study overall: Among the lowest peripheral clonal expansion occurred in 0.1-3.0 mg/kg partial responders.

The assay was immunoSEQ multiplex PCR, and TCRdb's table has in-frame clones only and misses some. Here the sample spans some 76,000 clones, roughly nine tenths being singletons. A note on this clone: As yet, its antigen is unknown. A junction end diverges from the germline sequence, so it may reflect a read error.

Germline CDR1 is GTSNPN and CDR2 is SVGIG (reference sequence). The CDR3 consists of 14 residues. This receptor was identified in an adult with an advanced solid tumor such as melanoma, head and neck, liver or kidney cancer. J is TRBJ2-2 and V is TRBV30; 10 nucleotides match TRBD2. The sequenced sample was CD4+ or CD8+ T cells sorted from blood, obtained in a trial of the OX40 agonist ivuxolimab. The CDR3 DNA sequence: TGTGCCGGGAGGACTAGCGGGAACACCGGGGAGCTGTTTTTT. It specifies CAGRTSGNTGELFF.